Shown below are 13 T cell receptor beta chains from a single sample sequenced in a study of OX40 agonist ivuxolimab in advanced cancers. Data came from immunoSEQ multiplex PCR; TCRdb stores just in-frame clones and leaves some out. The data show roughly 19,000 clones, with around 74% seen just once and about a third held by the top ten. Sequenced material: CD4+ or CD8+ T cells sorted from blood, taken in a trial of the OX40 agonist ivuxolimab. Every receptor here comes from an adult with an advanced solid tumor such as melanoma, head and neck, liver or kidney cancer.

Regarding this clone: Compared with germline, one end of the junction differs, possibly owing to a read error. The rearrangement joins TRBV6-1 to TRBJ1-1; D remains ambiguous. CDR1 is MNHNS, CDR2 SASEGT, per germline. The CDR3 has 12 amino acids. The CDR3 DNA reads TGTGCCAGCAGTGACCCCCCCCCTGAAACTTTCTTT. It yields the protein CASSDPPPETFF.

The rearrangement links TRBV9 to TRBJ1-1; 7 bases map to TRBD1. Germline trimming cut 2 bases from V and 11 bases from J; bases unmatched to any gene: 12. The CDR3 is 14 residues long. The germline CDR1 and CDR2 sequences are SGDLS and YYNGEE. The CDR3 reads CASSVHLTGVDAFF. The CDR3 nucleotides are TGTGCCAGCAGCGTCCACCTAACAGGGGTCGACGCTTTCTTT.

The chain has TRBV18 and TRBJ2-7, with D perhaps TRBD2 (5 bases). Germline CDR1 and CDR2: KGHSH and LQKENI. The CDR3 loop spans 14 amino acids. Trimming removed 3 bases at V and 4 bases at J, with 13 bases between. The CDR3 spells CASSPPGNQYEQYF. CDR3 DNA: TGTGCCAGCTCACCCCCCGGGAATCAGTACGAGCAGTACTTC. The full variable domain, in which reference TRBV18 and TRBJ2-7 provide the parts outside the CDR3, is NAGVMQNPRHLVRRRGQEARLRCSPMKGHSHVYWYRQLPEEGLKFMVYLQKENIIDESGMPKERFSAEFPKEGPSILRIQQVVRGDSAAYFCASSPPGNQYEQYFGPGTRLTVT.

The chain carries TRBV27 and TRBJ1-5, with D perhaps matching TRBD1 (6 bases). V was clipped by 3 bases and J by 6 bases, with 12 bases between them. There are 14 residues in the CDR3. CDR1 and CDR2 (germline): MNHEY, SMNVEV (reference sequence). CDR3 DNA sequence: TGTGCCAGCAGTTTCGGGGGCGCGAGTCAGCCCCAGCATTTT. Translated: CASSFGGASQPQHF.

The V and J genes are TRBV2 and TRBJ2-2, with TRBD2 matching over 12 bases. The ends lost 10 bases at V and 4 bases at J; junction bases unmatched: 10. This CDR3 contains 16 residues. Germline V gene data show CDR1 as SNHLY and CDR2 as FYNNEI. CDR3 nucleotides: TGTGCCACCAGGGGGACTAGCGGGCGCGGCACCGGGGAGCTGTTTTTT. It codes for CATRGTSGRGTGELFF.

The chain uses TRBV4-1 and TRBJ2-1; D remains unclear. The CDR3 is 13 amino acids. Per germline, CDR1 MGHRA and CDR2 YSYEKL. Between the trimmed V and J ends, which lost 2 bases and 4 bases, there was a span of 6 bases. As DNA, the CDR3 is TGCGCCAGCAGCCAAAAAGGATACAATGAGCAGTTCTTC. This translates into CASSQKGYNEQFF.

The chain couples TRBV9 to TRBJ2-3; no reliable D call. The V gene's germline CDR1 is SGDLS and CDR2 YYNGEE. This CDR3 has 12 residues. Trimming removed 0 bases from V and 4 bases from J, with 3 bases in between. The CDR3 DNA sequence: TGTGCCAGCAGCGTAGGTTCAGATACGCAGTATTTT. Its translation: CASSVGSDTQYF.

The chain uses TRBV4-2 and TRBJ1-1; no clear D gene. The ends were cut back, 0 bases at V and 5 bases at J, with 10 bases in the middle. The CDR3 has 14 amino acids. The germline CDR1 and CDR2 sequences are LGHNA and YNFKEQ. CDR3 sequence (DNA): TGTGCCAGCAGCCAAGATATTGGCAGAACTGAAGCTTTCTTT. Its translation is CASSQDIGRTEAFF.

As DNA, the CDR3 is TGTGCCAGCAGCCGTATAGGGAGTCGGGTCGAGCAGTACTTC. Translated, it gives CASSRIGSRVEQYF. The chain employs TRBV7-8 and TRBJ2-7; possibly TRBD2 for D (5 bases). The CDR3 runs 14 residues. The germline CDR1 and CDR2 sequences are SGHVS and FQNEAQ. Trimming stripped 5 bases from V and 6 bases from J, with 17 bases between.

The genes are TRBV6-4 and TRBJ2-1; 11 nucleotides match TRBD2. Germline CDR1 and CDR2: MRHNA and SNTAGT. V was clipped by 0 bases and J by 6 bases; unmatched bases: 1. This CDR3 is built from 15 residues. CDR3: CASSDSSGGANEQFF. CDR3 coding DNA: TGTGCCAGCAGTGACTCTAGCGGGGGGGCCAATGAGCAGTTCTTC.

The rearrangement links TRBV7-9 to TRBJ1-3; D is possibly TRBD1 (6 bases). The CDR3 consists of 13 residues. V was cut by 4 bases and J by 7 bases, with 11 bases left in between. Germline V lookup: CDR1 SEHNR, CDR2 FQNEAQ (reference sequence). The CDR3 DNA sequence: TGTGCCAGCAGCTCGACAGGATTTAACACCATATATTTT. This gives the protein CASSSTGFNTIYF.

The chain carries TRBV6-4 and TRBJ1-2, with a possible D match to TRBD1 (5 bases). The V gene's germline CDR1 is MRHNA and CDR2 SNTAGT. V lost 2 bases and J lost 8, with 18 bases in between. This CDR3 is built from 15 residues. The CDR3 sequence is CASSDRPGNRRGYTF. As DNA, the CDR3 is TGTGCCAGCAGTGACAGGCCAGGGAATCGACGGGGCTACACCTTC.

The gene calls are TRBV9 and TRBJ2-5; TRBD2 agrees at 7 bases. The CDR3 is made up of 16 amino acids. The germline V gene encodes CDR1 SGDLS and CDR2 YYNGEE. V dropped 0 bases and J dropped 2; count of bases not matched to a gene: 7. This CDR3 is CASSVGPAGVQETQYF. Here the CDR3 DNA reads TGTGCCAGCAGCGTAGGCCCGGCGGGAGTTCAAGAGACCCAGTACTTC.